This entry lists 25 T cell receptor beta chains sequenced from one sample in a study of blood T cell repertoires in COVID-19. Produced via immunoSEQ multiplex PCR; TCRdb's table is partial and in-frame only. The sample includes around 300,000 clones, about nine tenths seen only once; the top ten take 1.5% to 2%. Source material: peripheral blood. The receptors derive from a woman younger than 45 with COVID-19, enrolled during active disease.

V is TRBV2 and J is TRBJ2-5; 13 bases agree with TRBD2. The V gene end was trimmed by 4 bases and the J gene end by 5 bases; junction bases not matched to a gene: 7. The CDR3 length is 16 residues. Germline V gives CDR1 SNHLY, CDR2 FYNNEI. The CDR3 here is CASSALLAGGRETQYF. CDR3 in DNA: TGTGCCAGCAGTGCGTTACTAGCGGGGGGGCGGGAGACCCAGTACTTC. Based on the CDR3 plus reference TRBV2 and TRBJ2-5, the full variable domain is EPEVTQTPSHQVTQMGQEVILRCVPISNHLYFYWYRQILGQKVEFLVSFYNNEISEKSEIFDDQFSVERPDGSNFTLKIRSTKLEDSAMYFCASSALLAGGRETQYFGPGTRLLVL.

The chain couples TRBV7-2 to TRBJ1-5, with 7 positions matching TRBD1. The CDR3 length is 13 residues. The trim removed 5 bases at V and 6 bases at J, leaving 4 bases unmatched. Per germline, CDR1 SGHTA and CDR2 FQGNSA. Here the CDR3 DNA reads TGTGCCAGCAGCGCGGGGACAGCTCAGCCCCAGCATTTT. As protein: CASSAGTAQPQHF.

This clone appeared a few times. This chain joins TRBV15 and TRBJ1-4; TRBD1 matches at 8 bases. Germline CDR1 is LNHNV and CDR2 is YYDKDF (reference sequence). This CDR3 has 15 residues. Unmatched junction bases numbered 0, after V lost 0 bases and J lost 3 bases. CDR3 nucleotides: TGTGCCACCAGCAGAGAGGGACAGGCTAATGAAAAACTGTTTTTT. Amino acids: CATSREGQANEKLFF.

This clone was seen once. The chain is built from TRBV6-5 and TRBJ2-5, with a weak D call TRBD2 (6 bases). CDR3 length: 14 residues. Per germline, CDR1 MNHEY and CDR2 SVGAGI. Trimming took 2 bases from V and 4 from J, leaving 11 bases between them. The CDR3 region has the DNA TGTGCCAGCAGTTACAGGGCCGGGGGAGAGACCCAGTACTTC. Its translation: CASSYRAGGETQYF.

V and J are TRBV12-5 and TRBJ1-4, with D uncertain. CDR3 length: 16 residues. Germline V lookup: CDR1 LGHNT, CDR2 FRNRAP. The V and J ends lost 0 bases and 4 bases respectively, with 12 bases between them. This CDR3 reads CASGLVPPHSNEKLFF. CDR3 bases: TGTGCTAGTGGTTTGGTACCTCCCCACAGTAATGAAAAACTGTTTTTT.

The chain couples TRBV3-1 (or the pseudogene TRBV3-2) to TRBJ1-1; tentatively, D is TRBD1 (6 bases). CDR3 length equals 12 residues. V lost 4 bases and J 6 bases, leaving 9 bases between the germline ends. Germline V gives CDR1 LGHDT, CDR2 YNNKEL (reference sequence). In nucleotides, the CDR3 is TGTGCCAGCAGCCTTACAGGGTCTGAAGCTTTCTTT. It is translated as CASSLTGSEAFF.

The rearrangement links TRBV29-1 to TRBJ1-2, with 7 positions matching TRBD1. V was pared by 4 bases and J by 7 bases, with 6 bases of the junction left unmatched. CDR1 SQVTM and CDR2 ANQGSEA come from the germline V gene. There are 12 residues in the CDR3. This CDR3 reads CSVVDRAPGYTF. The CDR3, as DNA: TGCAGCGTTGTTGACAGGGCGCCTGGCTACACCTTC.

Only one count was recorded for this clone. The rearrangement uses TRBV15 and TRBJ1-5; tentatively, D is TRBD1 (5 bases). This CDR3 has 15 amino acids. In germline, CDR1 is LNHNV, CDR2 YYDKDF (reference sequence). The ends were cut back, 0 bases at V and 5 bases at J, with 11 bases in the middle. The CDR3 here is CATSRDVGGYQPQHF. The CDR3, as DNA: TGTGCCACCAGCAGAGATGTCGGGGGGTATCAGCCCCAGCATTTT.

The V call is TRBV6-5, the J call TRBJ2-7; D might be TRBD1 (6 bases). Germline V CDR1 and CDR2: MNHEY, SVGAGI. The CDR3 loop spans 12 amino acids. Trimming stripped 6 bases from V and 4 bases from J, with 10 bases between. Written as DNA, the CDR3 is TGTGCCAGCAGAACACAGGGTTACGAGCAGTACTTC. It encodes CASRTQGYEQYF.

V gene TRBV3-1 (or the pseudogene TRBV3-2) combines with J gene TRBJ2-7, with a possible D match to TRBD1 (6 bases). Germline V CDR1 and CDR2: LGHDT, YNNKEL (reference sequence). CDR3 length equals 14 residues. Trimming took off 3 bases at V and 1 base at J, with 10 bases between the two ends. The CDR3 spells CASSQGHPSYEQYV. In DNA, the CDR3 is TGTGCCAGCAGCCAGGGACACCCGTCCTACGAGCAGTACGTC.

V and J are TRBV4-1 and TRBJ1-1; a weak D match, TRBD1 (5 bases). In germline, CDR1 is MGHRA, CDR2 YSYEKL. The CDR3 is 13 residues long. V was trimmed by 0 bases and J by 11 bases, leaving 13 bases between them. CDR3 sequence reads: CASSQDQGLLAFF. In DNA form, the CDR3 reads TGCGCCAGCAGCCAAGATCAGGGCTTGCTGGCTTTCTTT.

The sample holds one count of this clone. The rearrangement joins TRBV18 to TRBJ2-1, with a possible D match to TRBD1 (5 bases). This CDR3 contains 16 residues. Germline loops: CDR1 KGHSH, CDR2 LQKENI. The V and J ends lost 1 base and 7 bases respectively, with 17 bases between them. This CDR3 reads CASSPLTGPSLNEQFF. Here the CDR3 DNA reads TGTGCCAGCTCACCACTCACAGGACCAAGCCTAAATGAGCAGTTCTTC.

The chain couples TRBV7-3 to TRBJ2-5, with 8 bases aligning to TRBD2. V trimming: 1 base; J trimming: 4 bases; junction bases outside the gene matches: 5. Looked up from germline, CDR1 is SGHTA and CDR2 is FQGTGA. This CDR3 contains 15 residues. The chain's CDR3 is CASSLNGLAGETQYF. CDR3 in DNA: TGTGCCAGCAGCTTAAACGGGCTAGCGGGAGAGACCCAGTACTTC.

This chain uses TRBV18 with TRBJ1-5, with 7 bases aligning to TRBD1. The CDR3 length is 13 residues. Germline V gene sequence: CDR1 KGHSH, CDR2 LQKENI. The trim removed 6 bases at V and 2 bases at J, leaving 1 base unmatched. CDR3 protein: CASSTGGNQPQHF. Written as DNA, the CDR3 is TGTGCCAGCTCCACAGGGGGCAATCAGCCCCAGCATTTT.

The rearrangement joins TRBV2 to TRBJ1-4, with 8 bases that match TRBD1. CDR3 size: 17 residues. CDR1 is SNHLY, CDR2 FYNNEI, per germline. Trimming at V came to 8 bases and at J to 3 bases, leaving 14 bases not matched to a gene. This chain's CDR3 is CASARDRSSLANEKLFF. The CDR3 DNA sequence: TGTGCCAGCGCGAGGGACAGGTCTTCGCTCGCTAATGAAAAACTGTTTTTT.

The rearrangement links TRBV6-5 to TRBJ1-2; possibly TRBD1 for D (6 bases). The CDR3 contains 13 residues. The germline gives CDR1 MNHEY, CDR2 SVGAGI. V was pared by 6 bases and J by 7 bases, with 15 bases between. The CDR3 DNA reads as TGTGCCAGCAGCCGTGGACAGACCTCTGGCTACACCTTC. It codes for CASSRGQTSGYTF.

This clone was seen a single time. A much bigger clone sits one base away, suggesting this may be a read error. The chain couples TRBV3-1 (or the pseudogene TRBV3-2) to TRBJ1-5; TRBD1 aligns across 8 bases. The CDR3 runs 14 residues. V lost 4 bases, J lost 5 bases, and 4 bases stayed unmatched. Germline CDR1 is LGHDT and CDR2 is YNNKEL (reference sequence). The CDR3 nucleotides read TGTGCCAGCAGCCCCGGACAGGGCTATCAGCCCCAGCATTTT. Protein product: CASSPGQGYQPQHF.

This clone has a single count. The chain recombines TRBV6-1 with TRBJ2-7; the D gene is possibly TRBD1 (5 bases). The CDR3 sequence is 17 residues long. Germline CDR1 MNHNS, CDR2 SASEGT. V lost 1 base and J lost 0, with 16 bases in between. CDR3 in amino acids: CASSEEGWGRNSYEQYV. CDR3 in DNA: TGTGCCAGCAGTGAAGAGGGATGGGGCAGGAACTCCTACGAGCAGTACGTC.

With regard to this clone: Other DNA sequences from this sample encode an identical CDR3 as well. The rearrangement joins TRBV5-1 to TRBJ2-2; the D is unclear. The V end lost 4 bases, the J end lost 3 bases, and 7 bases lay between the germline ends. The CDR3 is 13 amino acids. CDR1 and CDR2 (germline): SGHRS, YFSETQ. The CDR3 is CASSPGDTGELFF. CDR3 coding DNA: TGCGCCAGCAGCCCGGGTGACACCGGGGAGCTGTTTTTT.

The chain combines TRBV28 with TRBJ1-2; unclear D gene. The V and J ends lost 3 bases and 5 bases respectively, with 13 bases between them. Per germline, CDR1 MDHEN and CDR2 SYDVKM. This CDR3 region has 14 residues. DNA of the CDR3: TGTGCCAGCAGTTTGGTCGCAGAGGTTTATGGCTACACCTTC. Amino acid sequence: CASSLVAEVYGYTF.

The V gene is TRBV5-4, the J gene TRBJ2-3, with 10 positions matching TRBD1. The CDR3 runs 15 residues. V shed 5 bases, J shed 1 base, and the junction held 4 bases outside the gene matches. Germline V CDR1 and CDR2: SGHNT, YYREEE (reference sequence). The DNA for the CDR3 is TGTGCCAGCAGTCCCGGGACAGGGGGCACAGATACGCAGTATTTT. As protein: CASSPGTGGTDTQYF.

The chain links TRBV2 to TRBJ2-2; D is perhaps TRBD2 (6 bases). This CDR3 spans 14 amino acids. The germline CDR1 and CDR2 sequences are SNHLY and FYNNEI. V shed 8 bases and J shed 6 bases, with 16 bases lying between them. DNA for the CDR3: TGTGCCAGCGGTACTAGCAGGTCGGCCGGGGAGCTGTTTTTT. This encodes CASGTSRSAGELFF.

In its sample, this clone was seen many times. This chain uses TRBV12-3 or TRBV12-4 with TRBJ2-5, with D perhaps TRBD2 (5 bases). V lost 3 bases to trimming and J lost 5 bases, with 10 bases between them. The length of the CDR3 is 13 residues. CDR3 in DNA: TGTGCCAGCAGTTTTGAGGGTGTGGAGACCCAGTACTTC. It codes for CASSFEGVETQYF.

The CDR3 reads CASSFYASRQGRNEQFF. DNA for the CDR3: TGTGCCAGCAGCTTTTACGCCTCGAGACAGGGTCGGAATGAGCAGTTCTTC. V and J are TRBV7-9 and TRBJ2-1, with 7 bases matching TRBD1. V trimming: 3 bases; J trimming: 7 bases; junction bases outside the gene matches: 15. This CDR3 contains 17 residues. From germline, CDR1 is SEHNR and CDR2 FQNEAQ (reference sequence). The variable domain in full, completed from reference TRBV7-9 and TRBJ2-1, reads DTGVSQNPRHKITKRGQNVTFRCDPISEHNRLYWYRQTLGQGPEFLTYFQNEAQLEKSRLLSDRFSAERPKGSFSTLEIQRTEQGDSAMYLCASSFYASRQGRNEQFFGPGTRLTVL.

The sample holds one count of this clone. The rearrangement joins TRBV11-3 to TRBJ2-1; 12 bases map to TRBD1. CDR3 size: 16 residues. Germline lookup yields CDR1 SGHNT and CDR2 YENEEA. Unmatched junction bases numbered 16, after V lost 5 bases and J lost 14 bases. The CDR3 protein is CASSPSPPGTGGTEFF. The CDR3 DNA reads as TGTGCCAGCAGCCCCTCCCCCCCCGGGACAGGGGGCACGGAGTTCTTC. The variable domain in full, completed from reference TRBV11-3 and TRBJ2-1, reads EAGVVQSPRYKIIEKKQPVAFWCNPISGHNTLYWYLQNLGQGPELLIRYENEEAVDDSQLPKDRFSAERLKGVDSTLKIQPAELGDSAVYLCASSPSPPGTGGTEFFGPGTRLTVL.